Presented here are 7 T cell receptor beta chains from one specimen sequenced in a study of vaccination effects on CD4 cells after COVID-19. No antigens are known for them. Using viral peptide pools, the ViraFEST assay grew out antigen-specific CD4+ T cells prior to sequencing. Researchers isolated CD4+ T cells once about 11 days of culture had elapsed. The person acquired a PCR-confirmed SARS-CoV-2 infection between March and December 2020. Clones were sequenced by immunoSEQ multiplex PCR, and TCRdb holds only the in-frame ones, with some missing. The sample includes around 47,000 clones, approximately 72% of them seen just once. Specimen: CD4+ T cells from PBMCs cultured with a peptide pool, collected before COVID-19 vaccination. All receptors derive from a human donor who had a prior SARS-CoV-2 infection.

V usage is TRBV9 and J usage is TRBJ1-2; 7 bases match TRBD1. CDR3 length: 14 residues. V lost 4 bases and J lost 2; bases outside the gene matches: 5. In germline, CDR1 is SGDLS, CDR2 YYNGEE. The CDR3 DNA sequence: TGTGCCAGCAGCACACAACAGGGGAACTATGGCTACACCTTC. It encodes CASSTQQGNYGYTF.

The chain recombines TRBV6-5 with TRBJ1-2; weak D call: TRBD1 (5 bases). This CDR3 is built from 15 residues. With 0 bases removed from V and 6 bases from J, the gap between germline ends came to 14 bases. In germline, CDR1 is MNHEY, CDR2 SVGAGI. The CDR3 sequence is CASSYSSGVWDGYTF. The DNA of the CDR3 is TGTGCCAGCAGTTACTCGTCGGGGGTATGGGATGGCTACACCTTC.

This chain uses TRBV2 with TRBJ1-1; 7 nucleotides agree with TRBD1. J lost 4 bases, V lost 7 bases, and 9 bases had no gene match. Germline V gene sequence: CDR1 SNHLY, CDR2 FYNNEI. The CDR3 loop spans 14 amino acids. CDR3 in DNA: TGTGCCAGCACCGTACAGGGGAGGGTCACTGAAGCTTTCTTT. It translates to CASTVQGRVTEAFF.

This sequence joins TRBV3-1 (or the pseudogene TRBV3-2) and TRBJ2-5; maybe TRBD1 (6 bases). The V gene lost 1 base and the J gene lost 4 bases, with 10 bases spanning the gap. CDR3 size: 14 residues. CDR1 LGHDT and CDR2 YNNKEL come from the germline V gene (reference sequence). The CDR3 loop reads CASSQVQGTETQYF. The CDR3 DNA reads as TGTGCCAGCAGCCAAGTGCAGGGGACAGAGACCCAGTACTTC.

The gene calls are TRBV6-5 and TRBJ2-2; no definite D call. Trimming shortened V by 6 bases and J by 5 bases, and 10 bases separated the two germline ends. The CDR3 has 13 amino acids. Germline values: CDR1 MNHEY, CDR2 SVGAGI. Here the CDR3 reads CASREPGTGELFF. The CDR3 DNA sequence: TGTGCCAGCAGGGAGCCCGGAACCGGGGAGCTGTTTTTT.

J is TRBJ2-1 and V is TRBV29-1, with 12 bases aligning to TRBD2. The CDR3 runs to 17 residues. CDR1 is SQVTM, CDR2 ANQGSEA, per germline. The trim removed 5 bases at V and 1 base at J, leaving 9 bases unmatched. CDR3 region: CSVRSSTSGSSYNEQFF. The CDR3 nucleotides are TGCAGCGTTCGGTCCTCGACTAGCGGGAGTTCCTACAATGAGCAGTTCTTC.

CDR3 coding DNA: TGTGCCAGCAGCTTACAGGGGATTTCCTACGAGCAGTACTTC. Its protein is CASSLQGISYEQYF. V usage is TRBV5-6 and J usage is TRBJ2-7, with 7 bases fitting TRBD1. J gave up 1 base and V 2 bases, and 3 bases lay outside the gene matches. This CDR3 has 14 residues. The V gene's germline CDR1 is SGHDT and CDR2 YYEEEE.